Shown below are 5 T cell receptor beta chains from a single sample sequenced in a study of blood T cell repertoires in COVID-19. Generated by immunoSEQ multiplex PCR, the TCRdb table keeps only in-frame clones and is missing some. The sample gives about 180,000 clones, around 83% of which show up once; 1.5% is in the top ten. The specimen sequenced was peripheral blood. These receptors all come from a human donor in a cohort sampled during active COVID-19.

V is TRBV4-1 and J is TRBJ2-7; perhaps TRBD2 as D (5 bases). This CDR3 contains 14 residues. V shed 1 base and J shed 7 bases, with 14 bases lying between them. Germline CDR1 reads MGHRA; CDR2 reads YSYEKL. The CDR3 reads CASSQASPPGEQYF. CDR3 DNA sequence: TGCGCCAGCAGCCAAGCTAGCCCCCCGGGGGAGCAGTACTTC.

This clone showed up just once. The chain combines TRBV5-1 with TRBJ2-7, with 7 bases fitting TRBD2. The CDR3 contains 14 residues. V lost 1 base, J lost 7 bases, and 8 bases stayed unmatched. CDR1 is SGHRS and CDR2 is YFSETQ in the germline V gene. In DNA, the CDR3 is TGCGCCAGCAGCTTGCAACGGGAGGAGGGGGAGCAGTACTTC. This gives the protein CASSLQREEGEQYF.

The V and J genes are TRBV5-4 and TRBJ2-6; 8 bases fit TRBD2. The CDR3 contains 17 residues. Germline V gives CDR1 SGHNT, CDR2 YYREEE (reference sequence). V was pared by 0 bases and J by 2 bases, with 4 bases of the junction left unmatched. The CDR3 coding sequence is TGTGCCAGCAGCTTGGTCGGGGGGGCGGCTGGGGCCAACGTCCTGACTTTC. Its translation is CASSLVGGAAGANVLTF.

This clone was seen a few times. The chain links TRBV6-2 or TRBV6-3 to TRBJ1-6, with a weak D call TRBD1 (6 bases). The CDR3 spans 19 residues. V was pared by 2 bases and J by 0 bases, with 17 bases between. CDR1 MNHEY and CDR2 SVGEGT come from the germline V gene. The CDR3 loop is CASSYGRGRISSYNSPLHF. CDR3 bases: TGTGCCAGCAGTTACGGAAGGGGGAGAATCAGCTCCTATAATTCACCCCTCCACTTT.

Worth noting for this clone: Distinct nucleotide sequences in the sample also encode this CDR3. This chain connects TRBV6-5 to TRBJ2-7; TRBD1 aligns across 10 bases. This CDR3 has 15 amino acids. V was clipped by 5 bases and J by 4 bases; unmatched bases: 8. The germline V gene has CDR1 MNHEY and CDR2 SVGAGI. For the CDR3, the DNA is TGTGCCAGCAGTCCTCGGGACAGGGGTTCGTACGAGCAGTACTTC. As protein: CASSPRDRGSYEQYF.